Presented here are 31 T cell receptor beta chains from one specimen sequenced in a study of sequential checkpoint blockade in melanoma. This table comes from immunoSEQ multiplex PCR, and its TCRdb copy is limited to in-frame clones, with some not included. The repertoire consists of more than 15,000 clones, with 67% occurring once and the leading ten covering 20% to 25%. Regarding treatment: randomized to nivolumab then ipilimumab (arm A) or the reverse (arm B). The sample consisted of CD8+ T cells sorted from blood (inferred from file names), taken from a patient given nivolumab and ipilimumab in sequence. Source of these receptors: a human donor with melanoma.

This clone was observed a single time. The chain couples TRBV6-6 to TRBJ2-5, with 9 bases fitting TRBD2. CDR3 length: 15 residues. The V and J ends lost 3 bases and 4 bases, in that order; junction bases with no gene match: 6. Germline V gene sequence: CDR1 MNHNY, CDR2 SVGAGI (reference sequence). The CDR3 bases are TGTGCCAGCAGTTATACTGGCGGGGGGGTAGAGACCCAGTACTTC. It yields the protein CASSYTGGGVETQYF.

This clone was observed a few times. The chain employs TRBV19 and TRBJ1-3; 8 positions match TRBD1. V was pared by 8 bases and J by 0 bases, with 6 bases of the junction left unmatched. Germline CDR1 LNHDA, CDR2 SQIVND (reference sequence). The CDR3 runs 15 residues. The CDR3 nucleotides read TGTGCCAGTGGACAGGGCCTCCTCTCTGGAAACACCATATATTTT. Its protein product is CASGQGLLSGNTIYF.

The CDR3 DNA sequence: TGTGCCAGCAGTTTCAGGATCAATGAGCAGTTCTTC. Protein product: CASSFRINEQFF. V gene TRBV28 combines with J gene TRBJ2-1; D ambiguous. CDR1 MDHEN and CDR2 SYDVKM come from the germline V gene. The V gene lost 3 bases and the J gene lost 6 bases, with 6 bases spanning the gap. The CDR3 spans 12 residues.

The V call is TRBV5-6, the J call TRBJ1-6; D is undetermined. The CDR3 is made up of 13 amino acids. V was trimmed by 3 bases and J by 8 bases, leaving 9 bases between them. Looked up from germline, CDR1 is SGHDT and CDR2 is YYEEEE. CDR3 region: CASSYGSYSPLHF. As DNA, the CDR3 is TGTGCCAGCAGCTATGGGAGTTATTCACCCCTCCACTTT.

The sample holds a few counts of this clone. The chain joins TRBV2 to TRBJ1-5; 7 bases are a match to TRBD1. V was clipped by 4 bases and J by 3 bases; unmatched bases: 9. CDR1 is SNHLY and CDR2 is FYNNEI in the germline V gene. The CDR3 is made up of 16 amino acids. CDR3 in amino acids: CASSAPAQGLNQPQHF. DNA of the CDR3: TGTGCCAGCAGTGCCCCGGCACAGGGGCTCAATCAGCCCCAGCATTTT.

This rearrangement joins TRBV25-1 to TRBJ1-6, with 8 bases identical to TRBD1. Germline values: CDR1 MGHDK, CDR2 SYGVNS. This CDR3 region has 16 residues. The V and J ends lost 4 bases and 4 bases, in that order; junction bases with no gene match: 6. In DNA form, the CDR3 reads TGTGCCAGCAGTGCGGACAGGGACTCGTATAATTCACCCCTCCACTTT. As protein: CASSADRDSYNSPLHF.

This clone has only a few counts. The V and J genes are TRBV5-4 and TRBJ2-1, with 8 bases identical to TRBD2. Germline CDR1 and CDR2: SGHNT and YYREEE (reference sequence). Trimming at V came to 1 base and at J to 5 bases, leaving 11 bases not matched to a gene. CDR3 length equals 17 residues. The DNA of the CDR3 is TGTGCCAGCAGCTTGAAACGGGGGGGCCTGAGTGACAATGAGCAGTTCTTC. This sequence encodes CASSLKRGGLSDNEQFF.

V gene TRBV15 combines with J gene TRBJ1-3; D perhaps matches TRBD1 (5 bases). Trimming removed 3 bases at V and 1 base at J, with 13 bases between. Germline-derived CDR1 and CDR2 are LNHNV and YYDKDF (reference sequence). The CDR3 covers 16 residues. CDR3 protein: CATSSSTGSSGNTIYF. For the CDR3, the DNA is TGTGCCACCAGCAGTTCCACAGGATCTTCTGGAAACACCATATATTTT. Together with reference TRBV15 and TRBJ1-3, the CDR3 gives the full variable domain: DAMVIQNPRYQVTQFGKPVTLSCSQTLNHNVMYWYQQKSSQAPKLLFHYYDKDFNNEADTPDNFQSRRPNTSFCFLDIRSPGLGDTAMYLCATSSSTGSSGNTIYFGEGSWLTVV.

The chain combines TRBV5-5 with TRBJ2-1, with D tentatively TRBD1 (5 bases). The germline V gene encodes CDR1 SGHKS and CDR2 YYEKEE (reference sequence). This CDR3 is 14 amino acids long. V was trimmed by 4 bases and J by 7 bases, leaving 15 bases between them. CDR3: CASSPAGNVNEQFF. The CDR3 region has the DNA TGTGCCAGCAGCCCCGCAGGGAATGTAAATGAGCAGTTCTTC.

This chain links TRBV28 with TRBJ1-6; D call uncertain. This CDR3 is 15 amino acids long. Trimming took off 4 bases at V and 10 bases at J, with 17 bases between the two ends. Germline V gene sequence: CDR1 MDHEN, CDR2 SYDVKM. The CDR3: CASSSLEDFRSPLHF. CDR3 in DNA: TGTGCCAGCAGTTCCCTCGAGGATTTCAGATCACCCCTCCACTTT. Full variable domain (outside the CDR3, taken from reference TRBV28 and TRBJ1-6): DVKVTQSSRYLVKRTGEKVFLECVQDMDHENMFWYRQDPGLGLRLIYFSYDVKMKEKGDIPEGYSVSREKKERFSLILESASTNQTSMYLCASSSLEDFRSPLHFGNGTRLTVT.

CDR3 coding DNA: TGTGCCAGCAGCTCCCGGCAGGGTGCACATCAGCCCCAGCATTTT. This encodes CASSSRQGAHQPQHF. The genes are TRBV7-9 and TRBJ1-5; a weak D match, TRBD1 (5 bases). The V gene lost 4 bases and the J gene lost 5 bases, with 15 bases spanning the gap. Per the germline V gene, CDR1 is SEHNR and CDR2 is FQNEAQ (reference sequence). The length of the CDR3 is 15 residues.

The rearrangement links TRBV6-1 to TRBJ2-5; 8 bases are shared with TRBD1. The end of the DNA aligns better with TRBJ2-7, so the J call may be wrong. The CDR3 loop spans 11 amino acids. Germline CDR1 reads MNHNS; CDR2 reads SASEGT. CDR3: CASGQGYEQYF. CDR3 DNA sequence: TGTGCCAGCGGACAGGGCTACGAGCAGTACTTC.

The V call is TRBV4-3, the J call TRBJ1-5; no clear D. The CDR3 is 15 residues long. CDR1 is LGHNA, CDR2 YSLEER, per germline. V lost 6 bases and J lost 2, with 14 bases in between. The CDR3 reads CASRSTTGGNQPQHF. The CDR3 coding sequence is TGCGCCAGCAGATCAACGACGGGTGGCAATCAGCCCCAGCATTTT.

By its share, this clone is medium-sized. The CDR3 region has the DNA TGTGCCAGCAGCGATCCTCCACAGGGCGGGTCTGGAAACACCATATATTTT. Protein product: CASSDPPQGGSGNTIYF. This chain links TRBV7-9 with TRBJ1-3; D is perhaps TRBD1 (6 bases). Deletions cut 5 bases from V and 1 base from J, with 18 bases between. From germline, CDR1 is SEHNR and CDR2 FQNEAQ (reference sequence). This CDR3 comprises 17 residues.

The J gene is TRBJ2-7, the V gene TRBV7-3, with a tentative D call TRBD1 (5 bases). This CDR3 comprises 15 residues. Germline V gene lookup returns CDR1 SGHTA and CDR2 FQGTGA. V lost 2 bases to trimming and J lost 4 bases, with 15 bases between them. In DNA form, the CDR3 reads TGTGCCAGCAGCTTAGCGGTCACAGGAATTTACGAGCAGTACGTC. This gives the protein CASSLAVTGIYEQYV.

A few counts support this clone. The junction and the germline gene differ at one end; a read error may be behind it. This rearrangement joins TRBV6-4 to TRBJ1-2, with D maybe TRBD1 (5 bases). The CDR3 has 14 amino acids. The germline CDR1 and CDR2 sequences are MRHNA and SNTAGT. The CDR3 region has the DNA TGTGCCAGCAGTTACTCGGCAGGGAACTATGGCTACACCTTC. Its translation: CASSYSAGNYGYTF.

This clone was counted only a few times. The V and J genes are TRBV5-6 and TRBJ2-3, with a weak D call TRBD2 (5 bases). Per the germline V gene, CDR1 is SGHDT and CDR2 is YYEEEE. The CDR3 has 16 amino acids. The germline V and J ends were trimmed by 4 bases and 4 bases, with 19 bases remaining between them. The CDR3 is CASSVGREKEADTQYF. CDR3 DNA: TGTGCCAGCAGCGTGGGAAGGGAGAAGGAAGCAGATACGCAGTATTTT.

V is TRBV7-9 and J is TRBJ1-2; TRBD1 aligns across 7 bases. CDR1 is SEHNR, CDR2 FQNEAQ, per germline (reference sequence). V trimming: 7 bases; J trimming: 6 bases; junction bases outside the gene matches: 14. The CDR3 extends over 15 amino acids. CDR3 loop: CASTSGQPFPDGYTF. The DNA for the CDR3 is TGTGCCAGCACCTCGGGACAGCCTTTCCCTGATGGCTACACCTTC.

This clone has only one observation. CDR3 bases: TGTGCCAGCAGTGAGGCTAGCGGGGGGGCCGAGAATGAGCAGTTCTTC. This encodes CASSEASGGAENEQFF. The V gene is TRBV6-1, the J gene TRBJ2-1; 12 bases are a match to TRBD2. V was clipped by 3 bases and J by 7 bases; unmatched bases: 7. The CDR3 is 16 residues long. CDR1 and CDR2 (germline): MNHNS, SASEGT.

This rearrangement joins TRBV27 to TRBJ2-7, with D tentatively TRBD1 (5 bases). This CDR3 has 14 residues. With 7 bases removed from V and 5 bases from J, the gap between germline ends came to 18 bases. CDR1 and CDR2 (germline): MNHEY, SMNVEV (reference sequence). The CDR3: CASTYTAGYNEQYF. Here the CDR3 DNA reads TGTGCCAGCACCTACACAGCAGGGTACAACGAGCAGTACTTC.

The chain combines TRBV11-2 with TRBJ2-2; D is uncertain. The CDR3 contains 12 residues. V gave up 1 base and J gave up 6 bases, with 3 bases separating them. CDR1 is SGHAT and CDR2 is FQNNGV in the germline V gene. The CDR3 DNA reads as TGTGCCAGCAGCTTAGCAGCCGGGGAGCTGTTTTTT. Protein: CASSLAAGELFF.

V is TRBV4-3 and J is TRBJ2-2; 8 bases fit TRBD1. Germline CDR1 and CDR2: LGHNA and YSLEER. This CDR3 has 13 residues. Losses at the gene ends were 3 bases for V and 6 bases for J; bases not matched to a gene: 0. CDR3 bases: TGCGCCAGCAGCCAGACAGGGGCCGGGGAGCTGTTTTTT. As protein: CASSQTGAGELFF.

In its sample, this clone was seen a few times. The J gene is TRBJ2-3, the V gene TRBV9, with D unresolved. The ends were cut back, 0 bases at V and 12 bases at J, with 8 bases in the middle. The CDR3 is made up of 11 amino acids. Germline CDR1 and CDR2: SGDLS and YYNGEE. The CDR3 loop is CASSVGGVQYF. The CDR3 DNA reads TGTGCCAGCAGCGTAGGAGGTGTCCAGTATTTT.

This rearrangement joins TRBV7-2 to TRBJ1-2; TRBD1 might be the D (5 bases). The CDR3 consists of 13 residues. V was cut by 5 bases and J by 4 bases, with 11 bases left in between. Germline CDR1 reads SGHTA; CDR2 reads FQGNSA. The CDR3 reads CASSPQGAYGYTF. CDR3 in DNA: TGTGCCAGCAGCCCCCAGGGTGCCTATGGCTACACCTTC.

CDR3 loop: CASSMAGIASQHF. CDR3 nucleotides: TGTGCCAGTAGTATGGCCGGGATAGCGTCCCAGCATTTT. The chain couples TRBV19 to TRBJ1-5; D uncertain. Trimming removed 3 bases from V and 11 bases from J, with 14 bases in between. CDR3 size: 13 residues. Germline V lookup: CDR1 LNHDA, CDR2 SQIVND (reference sequence).

This rearrangement joins TRBV7-9 to TRBJ2-4; 7 bases are shared with TRBD1. The junction had 3 bases not matched to a gene; V was cut back by 4 bases and J by 6 bases. The V gene's germline CDR1 is SEHNR and CDR2 FQNEAQ (reference sequence). The CDR3 is made up of 13 amino acids. The CDR3 here is CASSSAGGNIQYF. For the CDR3, the DNA is TGTGCCAGCAGCTCGGCAGGGGGAAACATTCAGTACTTC.

The DNA for the CDR3 is TGCGCCAGCAGCCAAGTTAGCGGGGGGGTTACCAGCACAGATACGCAGTATTTT. Protein product: CASSQVSGGVTSTDTQYF. This chain connects TRBV4-3 to TRBJ2-3; 11 nucleotides line up with TRBD2. This CDR3 is 18 amino acids long. After removal of 1 base from V and 0 bases from J, the junction contained 6 bases not matched to a gene. Germline lookup yields CDR1 LGHNA and CDR2 YSLEER.

The genes are TRBV9 and TRBJ2-1; 8 positions agree with TRBD2. Looked up from germline, CDR1 is SGDLS and CDR2 is YYNGEE. With V trimmed by 5 bases and J by 4 bases, 11 bases remained unmatched. The CDR3 is 16 amino acids. CDR3 loop: CASSAHTGLGYNEQFF. The CDR3 nucleotides read TGTGCCAGCAGTGCTCATACGGGACTAGGGTACAATGAGCAGTTCTTC.

The chain is built from TRBV11-2 and TRBJ1-2; the D gene is possibly TRBD1 (6 bases). Germline CDR1 SGHAT, CDR2 FQNNGV. The ends were cut back, 2 bases at V and 6 bases at J, with 16 bases in the middle. The CDR3 totals 15 residues. The CDR3 spells CASSLPPGQGHGYTF. The CDR3, as DNA: TGTGCCAGCAGCTTACCCCCAGGGCAGGGGCATGGCTACACCTTC.

The V call is TRBV9, the J call TRBJ1-3; TRBD1 agrees at 7 bases. V trimming: 3 bases; J trimming: 9 bases; junction bases outside the gene matches: 6. This CDR3 contains 13 residues. Germline V CDR1 and CDR2: SGDLS, YYNGEE. This CDR3 reads CASSGGGRGTIYF. Written as DNA, the CDR3 is TGTGCCAGCAGCGGAGGGGGCCGGGGCACCATATATTTT.

V usage is TRBV2 and J usage is TRBJ1-2; D perhaps matches TRBD1 (6 bases). This CDR3 is 13 amino acids long. Germline CDR1 is SNHLY and CDR2 is FYNNEI. V was pared by 6 bases and J by 8 bases, with 16 bases between. The CDR3 reads CASRFRQEYGYTF. The CDR3 region has the DNA TGTGCCAGCAGATTTAGACAGGAATACGGCTACACCTTC.